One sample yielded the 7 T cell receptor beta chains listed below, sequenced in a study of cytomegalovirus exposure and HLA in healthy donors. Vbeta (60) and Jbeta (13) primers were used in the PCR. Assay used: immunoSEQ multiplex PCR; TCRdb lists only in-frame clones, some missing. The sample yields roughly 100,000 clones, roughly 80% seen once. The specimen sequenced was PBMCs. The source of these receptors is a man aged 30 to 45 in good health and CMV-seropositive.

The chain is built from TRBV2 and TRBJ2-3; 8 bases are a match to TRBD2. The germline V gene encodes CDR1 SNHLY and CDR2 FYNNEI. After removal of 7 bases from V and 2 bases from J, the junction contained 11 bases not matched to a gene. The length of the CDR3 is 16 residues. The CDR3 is CASTPGGDEITDTQYF. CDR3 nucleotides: TGTGCCAGCACACCCGGGGGGGACGAGATCACAGATACGCAGTATTTT.

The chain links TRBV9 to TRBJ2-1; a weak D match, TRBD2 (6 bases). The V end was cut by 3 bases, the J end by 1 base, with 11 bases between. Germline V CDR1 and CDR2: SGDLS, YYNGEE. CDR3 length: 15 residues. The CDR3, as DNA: TGTGCCAGCAGCGCCGCGGGGACTTCCTACAATGAGCAGTTCTTC. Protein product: CASSAAGTSYNEQFF.

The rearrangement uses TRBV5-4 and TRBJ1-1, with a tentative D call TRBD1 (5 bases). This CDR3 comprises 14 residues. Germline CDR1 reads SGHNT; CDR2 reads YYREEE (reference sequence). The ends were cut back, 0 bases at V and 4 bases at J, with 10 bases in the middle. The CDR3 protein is CASSLGGGGTEAFF. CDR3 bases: TGTGCCAGCAGCTTGGGCGGCGGGGGCACTGAAGCTTTCTTT.

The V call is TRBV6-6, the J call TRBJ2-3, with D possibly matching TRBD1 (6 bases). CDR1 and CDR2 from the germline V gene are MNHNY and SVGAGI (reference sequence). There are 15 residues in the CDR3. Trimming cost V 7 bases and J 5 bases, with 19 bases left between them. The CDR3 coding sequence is TGTGCCAGCACTAAGGGACATCAAGGGAAAGATACGCAGTATTTT. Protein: CASTKGHQGKDTQYF.

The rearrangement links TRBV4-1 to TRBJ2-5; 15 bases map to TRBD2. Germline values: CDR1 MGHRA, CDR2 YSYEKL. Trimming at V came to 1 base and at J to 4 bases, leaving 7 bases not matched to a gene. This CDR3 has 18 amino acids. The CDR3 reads CASSQVNMGLAGGETQYF. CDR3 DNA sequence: TGCGCCAGCAGCCAAGTAAACATGGGACTAGCGGGGGGAGAGACCCAGTACTTC.

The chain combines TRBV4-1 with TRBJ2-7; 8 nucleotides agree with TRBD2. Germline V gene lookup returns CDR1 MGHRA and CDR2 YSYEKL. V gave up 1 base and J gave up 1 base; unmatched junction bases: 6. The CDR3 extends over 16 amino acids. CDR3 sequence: CASSQAPGGGSYEQYF. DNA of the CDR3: TGCGCCAGCAGCCAAGCCCCGGGGGGGGGATCCTACGAGCAGTACTTC.

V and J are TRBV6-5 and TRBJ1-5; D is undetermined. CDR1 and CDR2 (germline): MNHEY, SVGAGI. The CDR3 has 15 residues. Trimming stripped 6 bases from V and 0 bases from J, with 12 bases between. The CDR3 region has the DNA TGTGCCAGCAGCCCGAGAGGAGATAGCAATCAGCCCCAGCATTTT. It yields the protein CASSPRGDSNQPQHF.